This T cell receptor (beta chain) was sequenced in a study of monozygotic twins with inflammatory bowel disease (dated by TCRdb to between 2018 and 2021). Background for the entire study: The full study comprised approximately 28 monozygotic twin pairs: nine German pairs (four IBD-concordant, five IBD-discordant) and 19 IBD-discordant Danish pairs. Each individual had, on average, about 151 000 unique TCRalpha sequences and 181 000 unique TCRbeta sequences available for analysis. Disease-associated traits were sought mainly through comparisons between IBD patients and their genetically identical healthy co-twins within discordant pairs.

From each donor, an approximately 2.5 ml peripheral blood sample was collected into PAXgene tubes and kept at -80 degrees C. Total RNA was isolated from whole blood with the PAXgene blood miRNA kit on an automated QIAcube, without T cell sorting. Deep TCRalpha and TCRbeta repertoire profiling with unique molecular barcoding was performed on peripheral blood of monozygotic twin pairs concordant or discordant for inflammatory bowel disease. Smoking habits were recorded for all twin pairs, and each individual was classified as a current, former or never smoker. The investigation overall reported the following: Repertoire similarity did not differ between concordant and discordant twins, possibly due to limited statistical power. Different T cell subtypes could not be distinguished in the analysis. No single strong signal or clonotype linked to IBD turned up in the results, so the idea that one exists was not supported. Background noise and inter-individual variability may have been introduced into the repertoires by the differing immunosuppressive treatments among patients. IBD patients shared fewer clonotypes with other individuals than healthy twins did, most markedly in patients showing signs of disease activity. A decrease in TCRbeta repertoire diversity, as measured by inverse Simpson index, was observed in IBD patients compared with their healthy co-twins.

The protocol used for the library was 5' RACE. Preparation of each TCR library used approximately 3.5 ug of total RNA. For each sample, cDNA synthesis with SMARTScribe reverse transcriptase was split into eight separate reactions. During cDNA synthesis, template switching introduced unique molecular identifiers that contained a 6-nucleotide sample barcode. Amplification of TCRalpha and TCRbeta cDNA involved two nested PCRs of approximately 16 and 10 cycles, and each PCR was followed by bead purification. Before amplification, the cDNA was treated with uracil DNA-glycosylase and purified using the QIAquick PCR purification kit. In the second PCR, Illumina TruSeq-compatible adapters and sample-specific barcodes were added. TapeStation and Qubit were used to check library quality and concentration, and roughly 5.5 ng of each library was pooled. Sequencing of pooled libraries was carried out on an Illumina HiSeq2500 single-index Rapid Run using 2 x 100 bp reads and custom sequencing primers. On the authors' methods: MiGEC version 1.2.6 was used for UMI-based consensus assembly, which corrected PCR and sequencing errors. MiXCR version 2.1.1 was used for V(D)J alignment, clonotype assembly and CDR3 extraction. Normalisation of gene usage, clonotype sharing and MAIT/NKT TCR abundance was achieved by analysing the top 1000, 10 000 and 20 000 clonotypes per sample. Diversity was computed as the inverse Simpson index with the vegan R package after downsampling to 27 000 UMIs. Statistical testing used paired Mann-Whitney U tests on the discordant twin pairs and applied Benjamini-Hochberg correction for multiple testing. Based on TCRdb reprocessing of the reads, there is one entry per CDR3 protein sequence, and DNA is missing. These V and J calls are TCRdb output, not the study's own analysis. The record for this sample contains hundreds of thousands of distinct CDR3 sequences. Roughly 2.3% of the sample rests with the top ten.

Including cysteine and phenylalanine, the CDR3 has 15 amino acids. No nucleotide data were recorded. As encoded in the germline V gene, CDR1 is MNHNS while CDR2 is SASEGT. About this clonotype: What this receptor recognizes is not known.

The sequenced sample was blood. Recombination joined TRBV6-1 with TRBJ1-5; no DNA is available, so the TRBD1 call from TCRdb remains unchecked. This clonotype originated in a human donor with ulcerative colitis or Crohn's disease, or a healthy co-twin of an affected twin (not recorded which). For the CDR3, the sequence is CASSLGQGRIQPQHF.